The subject of this entry is one T cell receptor (beta chain). Its antigen is unknown. This entry comes from a study of cytotoxic CD8 clonotypes in ibrutinib-treated CLL. Overall study findings and caveats: At progression, clonality fell back toward baseline after rising at ibrutinib response.

Germline CDR1 and CDR2: KGHSH and LQKENI. V was trimmed by 3 bases and J by 5 bases, leaving 17 bases between them. The CDR3 length is 17 residues. Sequencing was performed with immunoSEQ multiplex PCR; in TCRdb, only in-frame clones are kept and a portion is missing. The sample records approximately 280,000 clones, approximately 76% being singletons. The receptor comes from a human donor with chronic lymphocytic leukemia. V usage is TRBV18 and J usage is TRBJ1-6, with a tentative D call TRBD1 (6 bases). The sequenced sample was PBMCs, obtained at disease progression, from a patient treated with ibrutinib. CDR3 amino acids: CASSPVRGYYNNSPLHF. The CDR3 DNA is TGTGCCAGCTCACCGGTCAGGGGTTACTACAATAATTCACCCCTCCACTTT.